The 26 T cell receptor beta chains presented below share a single source sample, sequenced in a study of neurological immune-mediated disorders (dated by TCRdb to the late 2010s). Library preparation was by 5' RACE. The sequencing machine was an Illumina HiSeq 2500. The raw public reads went through TCRdb reprocessing: fastp at Q25, MiXCR clone calling, in-frame beta chains kept. Every CDR3 protein is listed once, alongside the most common genes and DNA of its rows. The sample table lists under 40,000 distinct CDR3 sequences, less than 3.5% of them with a count of one. The ten largest account for about 7.8% of the sample. According to the study, the label for this sample's time point signals: longitudinal time-point 1 (baseline). Sequencing was done on a sample of PBMCs. These receptors were obtained from a woman aged 55-69 years with multiple sclerosis.

In this sample, this clonotype turned up many times. The chain carries TRBV20-1 and TRBJ1-5, with TRBD1 as a possible D gene (5 bases). Germline V gene data show CDR1 as DFQATT and CDR2 as SNEGSKA (reference sequence). Trimming left V 3 bases short and J 0 bases short, with 15 bases between. The CDR3 loop spans 16 amino acids. The CDR3 spells CSASSWDSNSNQPQHF. The CDR3, as DNA: TGCAGTGCTAGCTCCTGGGACTCCAATAGCAATCAGCCCCAGCATTTT.

This clonotype was observed at least ten times. The gene calls are TRBV20-1 and TRBJ2-4; D is perhaps TRBD1 or TRBD2 (6 bases each). The CDR3 totals 12 residues. Germline CDR1 DFQATT, CDR2 SNEGSKA (reference sequence). The V end lost 6 bases, the J end lost 6 bases, and 12 bases lay between the germline ends. Here the CDR3 reads CSARGGGNIQYF. The CDR3 DNA reads TGCAGTGCCCGAGGAGGGGGAAACATTCAGTACTTC.

The sample holds many counts of this clonotype. The chain employs TRBV20-1 and TRBJ1-2; D is unresolved. The germline V gene encodes CDR1 DFQATT and CDR2 SNEGSKA (reference sequence). The CDR3 spans 13 residues. Trimming stripped 0 bases from V and 8 bases from J, with 13 bases between. DNA for the CDR3: TGCAGTGCTAGAGATGGGCGCCGGCGCGGCTACACCTTC. Residues: CSARDGRRRGYTF.

This clonotype appeared many times. This sequence joins TRBV12-3 or TRBV12-4 and TRBJ2-1; no reliable D call. The V end lost 5 bases, the J end lost 0 bases, and 11 bases lay between the germline ends. CDR3 length: 15 residues. CDR3 sequence (DNA): TGTGCCAGCAGTAGGGTCCCCCTCTCCTACAATGAGCAGTTCTTC. Translated: CASSRVPLSYNEQFF.

This clonotype has a count of ten or more. The CDR3 spells CSVVGGAGRNTEAFF. CDR3 DNA sequence: TGCAGCGTTGTAGGTGGGGCGGGGCGGAACACTGAAGCTTTCTTT. This rearrangement joins TRBV29-1 to TRBJ1-1; D perhaps matches TRBD1 (5 bases). CDR3 length equals 15 residues. Trimming left V 4 bases short and J 1 base short, with 16 bases between. The germline V gene encodes CDR1 SQVTM and CDR2 ANQGSEA.

This clonotype was found many times. The V call is TRBV12-3 or TRBV12-4, the J call TRBJ1-2; D is unresolved. V dropped 6 bases and J dropped 7 bases, with 9 bases sitting between them. The CDR3 loop spans 11 amino acids. The CDR3 spells CASRHAGGYTF. The CDR3 DNA sequence: TGTGCCAGCAGACATGCCGGTGGCTACACCTTC.

This clonotype was detected many times. J is TRBJ2-7 and V is TRBV5-1; TRBD1 matches 9 bases. Trimming cost V 4 bases and J 3 bases; bases outside gene matches: 5. The germline V gene has CDR1 SGHRS and CDR2 YFSETQ. This CDR3 is built from 14 residues. The CDR3 loop is CASSKGQGNYEQYF. CDR3 nucleotide sequence: TGCGCCAGCAGCAAGGGACAGGGTAACTACGAGCAGTACTTC.

Ten or more counts support this clonotype. The V gene is TRBV9, the J gene TRBJ2-7, with 9 bases fitting TRBD2. CDR3 length: 15 residues. CDR1 SGDLS and CDR2 YYNGEE come from the germline V gene. V dropped 3 bases and J dropped 2; count of bases not matched to a gene: 6. The CDR3 sequence is CASSEGLAGPYEQYF. In DNA, the CDR3 is TGTGCCAGCAGCGAGGGACTAGCAGGACCCTACGAGCAGTACTTC. The full variable domain, its missing parts supplied by reference TRBV9 and TRBJ2-7, is DSGVTQTPKHLITATGQRVTLRCSPRSGDLSVYWYQQSLDQGLQFLIQYYNGEERAKGNILERFSAQQFPDLHSELNLSSLELGDSALYFCASSEGLAGPYEQYFGPGTRLTVT.

This clonotype was seen ten or more times. CDR3: CASSVRDSFSGYTF. CDR3 nucleotides: TGCGCCAGCAGCGTACGGGACAGCTTCTCTGGCTACACCTTC. The V call is TRBV5-1, the J call TRBJ1-2, with 7 bases aligning to TRBD1. The V and J ends lost 4 bases and 7 bases, in that order; junction bases with no gene match: 10. This CDR3 is 14 amino acids long. CDR1 is SGHRS and CDR2 is YFSETQ in the germline V gene. The whole variable domain, remainder taken from reference TRBV5-1 and TRBJ1-2, is KAGVTQTPRYLIKTRGQQVTLSCSPISGHRSVSWYQQTPGQGLQFLFEYFSETQRNKGNFPGRFSGRQFSNSRSEMNVSTLELGDSALYLCASSVRDSFSGYTFGSGTRLTVV.

This clonotype was recorded many times. V gene TRBV5-1 combines with J gene TRBJ1-1; D remains unclear. The CDR3 extends over 14 amino acids. Germline loops: CDR1 SGHRS, CDR2 YFSETQ. Trimming removed 4 bases at V and 1 base at J, with 11 bases between. The CDR3 DNA reads as TGCGCCAGCAGCCAGTCGAGTGGGAACACTGAAGCTTTCTTT. It translates to CASSQSSGNTEAFF.

This clonotype was recorded many times. The chain uses TRBV5-1 and TRBJ1-1; D ambiguous. The germline CDR1 and CDR2 sequences are SGHRS and YFSETQ. The CDR3 sequence is 13 residues long. V gave up 1 base and J gave up 5 bases, with 9 bases separating them. The CDR3 DNA reads as TGCGCCAGCAGCTTGTTAGGCGGTACTGAAGCTTTCTTT. Translated: CASSLLGGTEAFF. Filled out from reference TRBV5-1 and TRBJ1-1, the complete variable domain reads KAGVTQTPRYLIKTRGQQVTLSCSPISGHRSVSWYQQTPGQGLQFLFEYFSETQRNKGNFPGRFSGRQFSNSRSEMNVSTLELGDSALYLCASSLLGGTEAFFGQGTRLTVV.

This clonotype was found many times. A junction boundary mismatches the germline segment, possibly from a read error. The chain employs TRBV7-2 and TRBJ1-1, with a tentative D call TRBD1 (5 bases). The length of the CDR3 is 13 residues. Germline values: CDR1 SGHTA, CDR2 FQGNSA. The CDR3 is CASSLGQNPEAFF. DNA for the CDR3: TGTGCCAGCAGCTTAGGACAGAACCCTGAAGCTTTCTTT.

By frequency in the sample, this clonotype is medium-sized (0.01 to 0.1%). The gene calls are TRBV9 and TRBJ2-1; D gene uncertain. There are 15 residues in the CDR3. The V gene lost 0 bases and the J gene lost 0 bases, with 7 bases spanning the gap. CDR1 is SGDLS, CDR2 YYNGEE, per germline. The CDR3 bases are TGTGCCAGCAGCGTAGGATGGGGCTCCTACAATGAGCAGTTCTTC. It translates to CASSVGWGSYNEQFF.

This clonotype was recorded at least ten times. V is TRBV20-1 and J is TRBJ2-1, with D possibly called TRBD1 or TRBD2 (6 bases each). This CDR3 comprises 16 residues. The V and J ends lost 1 base and 4 bases respectively, with 17 bases between them. Germline CDR1 and CDR2: DFQATT and SNEGSKA (reference sequence). DNA for the CDR3: TGCAGTGCTAGAGTAATCGGGGGACACTCTTACAATGAGCAGTTCTTC. It encodes CSARVIGGHSYNEQFF.

This clonotype was counted many times. The chain uses TRBV20-1 and TRBJ2-3; 9 bases are a match to TRBD1. This CDR3 region has 14 residues. Germline assignment: CDR1 DFQATT and CDR2 SNEGSKA (reference sequence). Losses at the gene ends were 3 bases for V and 3 bases for J; bases not matched to a gene: 4. The DNA of the CDR3 is TGCAGTGCTAGCCCCGGACAGGGGACAGATACGCAGTATTTT. Translation: CSASPGQGTDTQYF.

This clonotype was seen repeatedly, ten times or more. V and J are TRBV2 and TRBJ2-1; tentatively, D is TRBD1 (5 bases). There are 14 residues in the CDR3. Trimming shortened V by 5 bases and J by 9 bases, and 17 bases separated the two germline ends. The germline V gene encodes CDR1 SNHLY and CDR2 FYNNEI. This chain's CDR3 is CASSSTATSAEQFF. CDR3 DNA sequence: TGTGCCAGCAGTTCGACAGCCACCTCCGCTGAGCAGTTCTTC.

This clonotype was counted ten times or more. The J gene is TRBJ2-1, the V gene TRBV5-1, with 7 bases that match TRBD2. The V gene end was trimmed by 0 bases and the J gene end by 7 bases; junction bases not matched to a gene: 13. The CDR3 length is 17 residues. CDR1 and CDR2 (germline): SGHRS, YFSETQ. The CDR3 protein is CASSLEPRLAVGNEQFF. The DNA for the CDR3 is TGCGCCAGCAGCTTGGAGCCACGGCTAGCGGTGGGGAATGAGCAGTTCTTC.

This clonotype has a count of ten or more. The rearrangement joins TRBV6-6 to TRBJ2-5; D remains ambiguous. There are 13 residues in the CDR3. CDR1 MNHNY and CDR2 SVGAGI come from the germline V gene (reference sequence). The V end was cut by 2 bases, the J end by 1 base, with 5 bases between. In nucleotides, the CDR3 is TGTGCCAGCAGTTACGACTTCCAAGAGACCCAGTACTTC. Its protein is CASSYDFQETQYF.

This clonotype was observed many times. The chain carries TRBV20-1 and TRBJ1-6, with D maybe TRBD1 (6 bases). The CDR3 extends over 15 amino acids. Trimming stripped 1 base from V and 9 bases from J, with 16 bases between. Germline V gene sequence: CDR1 DFQATT, CDR2 SNEGSKA (reference sequence). DNA of the CDR3: TGCAGTGCTAGAGGAGGGGACAACAGAGTTTCACCCCTCCACTTT. This gives the protein CSARGGDNRVSPLHF.

This clonotype was observed at least ten times. Written as DNA, the CDR3 is TGCAGTGCTAGAGAATACGACAATAGGTACTTC. As protein: CSAREYDNRYF. The gene calls are TRBV20-1 and TRBJ2-4; D unclear. The germline gives CDR1 DFQATT, CDR2 SNEGSKA (reference sequence). V lost 0 bases to trimming and J lost 15 bases, with 12 bases between them. This CDR3 is built from 11 residues.

This clonotype was counted ten times or more. This chain's CDR3 is CASSSDRNTGELFF. CDR3 DNA sequence: TGCGCCAGCAGTTCGGACAGGAACACCGGGGAGCTGTTTTTT. The V and J genes are TRBV5-1 and TRBJ2-2, with D possibly matching TRBD1 (6 bases). The CDR3 covers 14 residues. V lost 5 bases, J lost 1 base, and 9 bases lay in between. In germline, CDR1 is SGHRS, CDR2 YFSETQ. Variable domain in full (rest from reference TRBV5-1 and TRBJ2-2): KAGVTQTPRYLIKTRGQQVTLSCSPISGHRSVSWYQQTPGQGLQFLFEYFSETQRNKGNFPGRFSGRQFSNSRSEMNVSTLELGDSALYLCASSSDRNTGELFFGEGSRLTVL.

This clonotype showed up many times. The rearrangement uses TRBV9 and TRBJ2-3, with D possibly matching TRBD1 (6 bases). V lost 4 bases and J lost 11, with 20 bases in between. Germline V lookup: CDR1 SGDLS, CDR2 YYNGEE. This CDR3 is 14 amino acids long. CDR3 nucleotides: TGTGCCAGCAGCCCCCCATCAGGGGCGTTGGTGCAGTATTTT. Protein sequence: CASSPPSGALVQYF.

This clonotype was seen many times. Here the CDR3 reads CASSEVNTEAFF. In nucleotides, the CDR3 is TGTGCCAGCTCAGAGGTGAACACTGAAGCTTTCTTT. V usage is TRBV18 and J usage is TRBJ1-1; D gene uncertain. Trimming shortened V by 5 bases and J by 0 bases, and 4 bases separated the two germline ends. The CDR3 covers 12 residues. Per the germline V gene, CDR1 is KGHSH and CDR2 is LQKENI.

This clonotype has ten or more counts. The chain is built from TRBV27 and TRBJ1-1; D possibly corresponds to TRBD1 (5 bases). Trimming took 5 bases from V and 3 from J, leaving 19 bases between them. Germline V gene lookup returns CDR1 MNHEY and CDR2 SMNVEV (reference sequence). The CDR3 spans 16 residues. DNA of the CDR3: TGTGCCAGCAGTATTCTAGGGTCCCTAGGGGACACTGAAGCTTTCTTT. Translating gives CASSILGSLGDTEAFF.

This clonotype was seen at least ten times. This may be a read error: a much more frequent sequence differs by one nucleotide. The V gene is TRBV5-1, the J gene TRBJ2-7; D is perhaps TRBD2 (6 bases). This CDR3 is 17 amino acids long. The germline V gene encodes CDR1 SGHRS and CDR2 YFSETQ. The germline V and J ends were trimmed by 1 base and 6 bases, with 23 bases remaining between them. The CDR3 spells CASSLMGTGKGGVEQYF. CDR3 sequence (DNA): TGCGCCAGCAGCTTGATGGGAACCGGAAAGGGAGGCGTCGAGCAGTACTTC.

This clonotype was seen repeatedly, ten times or more. The chain has TRBV5-1 and TRBJ2-7; possibly TRBD1 for D (6 bases). Germline CDR1 and CDR2: SGHRS and YFSETQ. This CDR3 spans 16 amino acids. V dropped 0 bases and J dropped 5 bases, with 18 bases sitting between them. The CDR3 reads CASSLVGGIKVNEQYF. Written as DNA, the CDR3 is TGCGCCAGCAGCTTGGTAGGGGGAATCAAGGTCAACGAGCAGTACTTC.